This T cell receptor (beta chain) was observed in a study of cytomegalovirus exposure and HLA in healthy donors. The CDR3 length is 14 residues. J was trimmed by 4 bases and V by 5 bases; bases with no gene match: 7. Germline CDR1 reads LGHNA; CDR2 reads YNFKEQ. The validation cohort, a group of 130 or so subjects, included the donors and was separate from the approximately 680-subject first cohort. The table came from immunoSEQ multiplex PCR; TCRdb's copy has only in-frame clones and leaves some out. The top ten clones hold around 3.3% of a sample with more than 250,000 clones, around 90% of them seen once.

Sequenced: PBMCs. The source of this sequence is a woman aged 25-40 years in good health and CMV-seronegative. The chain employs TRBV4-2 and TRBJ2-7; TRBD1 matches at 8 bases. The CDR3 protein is CASSAADRGYEQYF. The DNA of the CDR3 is TGTGCCAGCAGCGCAGCAGACAGGGGTTACGAGCAGTACTTC.